This T cell receptor (beta chain) is from a study of vaccination and CD4 T cells after COVID-19. Study at large: Every culture used as a control got a CEFX pool, an HIV-1 Nef pool, or no peptide.

Germline V gene sequence: CDR1 MNHNS, CDR2 SASEGT. The CDR3 covers 14 residues. The V and J ends lost 6 bases and 10 bases, in that order; junction bases with no gene match: 9. This clonotype was seen only a few times. The target antigen is unknown. The Oncomine TCR Beta short-read assay was applied to DNA of cultured CD4+ T cells. TCRdb recomputed calls from the PCR reads with MiXCR, one row per CDR3 protein. The sample lists around 20,000 distinct CDR3 sequences; around half were seen once. Treatment denoted: roughly ten-day PBMC culture with coronavirus spike peptide pools or control peptides (ViraFEST assay).

The sequence was obtained from a human donor who had recovered from COVID-19. This chain uses TRBV6-1 with TRBJ1-6, with 7 bases fitting TRBD1. The specimen was CD4+ T cells from blood, cultured in vitro. CDR3 DNA: TGTGCCAGCAGCGCAACAGGGGAAAAATCACCCCTCCACTTT. Translation gives CASSATGEKSPLHF.